These 28 T cell receptor beta chains came from one sample sequenced in a study of neurological immune-mediated disorders. MiXCR, run by TCRdb on the 5' RACE reads, gives a single entry per CDR3 protein. Among more than 25,000 distinct CDR3 sequences listed, about 16% were seen once. The sample's time point: technical triplicate 3. Input material: CD4+ T cells from blood. The receptors here all came from a female donor with HTLV-1-associated myelopathy (HAM/TSP).

This chain links TRBV6-1 with TRBJ2-7, with D perhaps TRBD1 (7 bases). The CDR3 sequence is 13 residues long. Germline V gene lookup returns CDR1 MNHNS and CDR2 SASEGT. Trimming pared 5 bases from V and 7 bases from J, leaving 15 bases between. As DNA, the CDR3 is TGTGCCAGCAGTCCGGAGGGGGCGGGTGAGCAGTACTTC. It specifies CASSPEGAGEQYF.

This clonotype came up many times. V gene TRBV5-1 combines with J gene TRBJ2-3, with D perhaps matching TRBD2 (6 bases). V shed 7 bases and J shed 0 bases, with 15 bases lying between them. CDR1 and CDR2 from the germline V gene are SGHRS and YFSETQ. The CDR3 contains 15 residues. The CDR3 nucleotides read TGCGCCAGCCGGGAGCGAATTACTAGCACAGATACGCAGTATTTT. Residues: CASRERITSTDTQYF. Variable domain in full (rest from reference TRBV5-1 and TRBJ2-3): KAGVTQTPRYLIKTRGQQVTLSCSPISGHRSVSWYQQTPGQGLQFLFEYFSETQRNKGNFPGRFSGRQFSNSRSEMNVSTLELGDSALYLCASRERITSTDTQYFGPGTRLTVL.

This clonotype is judged medium-sized. The CDR3 DNA sequence: TGCAGTGCACCCCGGGTGCGCGGGGGGGCCACGGAGACCCAGTACTTC. This encodes CSAPRVRGGATETQYF. The chain uses TRBV20-1 and TRBJ2-5; 9 nucleotides agree with TRBD2. Per the germline V gene, CDR1 is DFQATT and CDR2 is SNEGSKA (reference sequence). The CDR3 is made up of 16 amino acids. The ends lost 6 bases at V and 5 bases at J; junction bases unmatched: 16.

The table lists this clonotype with many counts. The chain carries TRBV5-1 and TRBJ2-1; no clear D gene. Germline V lookup: CDR1 SGHRS, CDR2 YFSETQ. V was cut by 4 bases and J by 7 bases, with 9 bases left in between. The CDR3 is 12 amino acids. The CDR3 nucleotides read TGCGCCAGCAGCCGAGACTCGAATGAGCAGTTCTTC. It specifies CASSRDSNEQFF.

This clonotype was picked up many times. The chain joins TRBV10-2 to TRBJ1-6; 9 positions match TRBD1. V was pared by 5 bases and J by 4 bases, with 6 bases of the junction left unmatched. CDR3 length equals 16 residues. Germline values: CDR1 WSHSY, CDR2 SAAADI. In DNA form, the CDR3 reads TGCGCCAGCAGTACCACTGGACAGGGGTATAATTCACCCCTCCACTTT. Protein product: CASSTTGQGYNSPLHF.

This clonotype was seen many times. V and J are TRBV4-1 and TRBJ2-7; 8 positions agree with TRBD2. V shed 5 bases, J shed 0 bases, and the junction held 6 bases outside the gene matches. Germline V lookup: CDR1 MGHRA, CDR2 YSYEKL. The CDR3 consists of 15 residues. The CDR3 here is CASSETLAASYEQYF. The CDR3 bases are TGCGCCAGCAGCGAGACACTAGCGGCCTCCTACGAGCAGTACTTC.

About this clonotype: A read error may be the cause here, since a much bigger clone is one base away. The rearrangement uses TRBV11-3 and TRBJ2-2, with no clear D. Germline lookup yields CDR1 SGHNT and CDR2 YENEEA. This CDR3 region has 13 residues. CDR3 nucleotide sequence: TGTGCCAGCAGCGTAGACTGGACCGGGGAGCTGTTTTTT. Translating it yields CASSVDWTGELFF.

The table lists this clonotype with many counts. J is TRBJ2-4 and V is TRBV7-2, with TRBD1 as a possible D gene (5 bases). The CDR3 runs to 13 residues. Germline V lookup: CDR1 SGHTA, CDR2 FQGNSA. Trimming removed 3 bases at V and 9 bases at J, with 12 bases between. Here the CDR3 reads CASSFAGLGIQYF. The CDR3 DNA reads as TGTGCCAGCAGCTTCGCAGGGCTCGGCATTCAGTACTTC.

This clonotype came up many times. The chain recombines TRBV18 with TRBJ2-5; the D gene is possibly TRBD1 (5 bases). Germline assignment: CDR1 KGHSH and CDR2 LQKENI. Deletions cut 0 bases from V and 0 bases from J, with 8 bases between. The CDR3 covers 15 residues. The CDR3 region has the DNA TGTGCCAGCTCACCACCGACAGCAAACCAAGAGACCCAGTACTTC. This codes for CASSPPTANQETQYF.

Within the sample, this clonotype is medium-sized. The chain recombines TRBV29-1 with TRBJ2-1; 12 bases line up with TRBD1. From germline, CDR1 is SQVTM and CDR2 ANQGSEA. The CDR3 contains 14 residues. The ends lost 3 bases at V and 8 bases at J; junction bases unmatched: 5. The CDR3 sequence: CSVEGGQGADEQFF. The CDR3 bases are TGCAGCGTTGAGGGGGGACAGGGGGCTGATGAGCAGTTCTTC.

This clonotype was seen ten or more times. This sequence joins TRBV7-9 and TRBJ2-7, with no clear D. V dropped 2 bases and J dropped 6 bases, with 8 bases sitting between them. The CDR3 covers 12 residues. CDR1 SEHNR and CDR2 FQNEAQ come from the germline V gene (reference sequence). The DNA for the CDR3 is TGTGCCAGCAGCTTACAGAAGTCCGAGCAGTACTTC. Amino acids: CASSLQKSEQYF.

This clonotype was seen many times. V usage is TRBV6-5 and J usage is TRBJ2-3; 9 bases align to TRBD2. Germline-derived CDR1 and CDR2 are MNHEY and SVGAGI. Trimming cost V 2 bases and J 4 bases; bases outside gene matches: 7. The CDR3 has 16 amino acids. CDR3 sequence (DNA): TGTGCCAGCAGTTACCAACGAGCGGGGGGATCAGATACGCAGTATTTT. This codes for CASSYQRAGGSDTQYF.

The genes are TRBV5-1 and TRBJ2-3; 9 nucleotides line up with TRBD2. CDR3 length equals 15 residues. Germline CDR1 and CDR2: SGHRS and YFSETQ. After removal of 3 bases from V and 5 bases from J, the junction contained 7 bases not matched to a gene. The CDR3 region is CASSSVAGAKDTQYF. CDR3 sequence (DNA): TGCGCCAGCAGCTCGGTAGCGGGAGCGAAAGATACGCAGTATTTT.

With respect to this clonotype: An end of the junction does not agree with germline; a read error may underlie this. This chain links TRBV20-1 with TRBJ2-1; a possible D gene is TRBD2 (5 bases). CDR1 is DFQATT, CDR2 SNEGSKA, per germline (reference sequence). The CDR3 has 13 residues. The CDR3 here is CSGQSLALHEQFF. The CDR3 bases are TGCAGTGGCCAGAGTCTAGCTTTGCATGAGCAGTTCTTT.

Ten or more counts support this clonotype. V gene TRBV7-8 combines with J gene TRBJ1-4; no reliable D call. This CDR3 contains 14 residues. V was pared by 5 bases and J by 2 bases, with 9 bases between. Germline values: CDR1 SGHVS, CDR2 FQNEAQ. The CDR3 region is CASSPSRTNEKLFF. Here the CDR3 DNA reads TGTGCCAGCAGCCCAAGTAGGACTAATGAAAAACTGTTTTTT.

This clonotype was picked up many times. The rearrangement links TRBV28 to TRBJ2-3; D not resolved. Trimming removed 2 bases from V and 2 bases from J, with 8 bases in between. Germline CDR1 reads MDHEN; CDR2 reads SYDVKM. The CDR3 is made up of 14 amino acids. CDR3 amino acids: CASSLRDVTDTQYF. The CDR3 coding sequence is TGTGCCAGCAGTTTACGAGATGTCACAGATACGCAGTATTTT.

This clonotype was observed at least ten times. The V and J genes are TRBV7-2 and TRBJ2-6, with D unresolved. The germline V gene has CDR1 SGHTA and CDR2 FQGNSA. V was pared by 5 bases and J by 12 bases, with 11 bases between. CDR3 length equals 12 residues. The CDR3 nucleotides read TGTGCCAGCAGCCCCCATTCAAGCGTCCTGACTTTC. Residues: CASSPHSSVLTF.

In this sample, this clonotype turned up many times. J is TRBJ1-1 and V is TRBV3-1; D gene ambiguous. Germline-derived CDR1 and CDR2 are LGHDT and YNNKEL (reference sequence). The V gene lost 0 bases and the J gene lost 2 bases, with 7 bases spanning the gap. The CDR3 consists of 14 residues. The DNA for the CDR3 is TGTGCCAGCAGCCAAGATCCGGGAAACACTGAAGCTTTCTTT. It specifies CASSQDPGNTEAFF.

This clonotype was seen ten or more times. The chain uses TRBV11-2 and TRBJ2-1; the D gene could be TRBD1 or TRBD2 (5 bases each). Germline V CDR1 and CDR2: SGHAT, FQNNGV. V lost 7 bases and J 7 bases, leaving 11 bases between the germline ends. The CDR3 has 12 amino acids. CDR3 bases: TGTGCCAGCACCATGTGGGGGAATGAGCAGTTCTTC. Its protein product is CASTMWGNEQFF.

This clonotype showed up many times. The CDR3 loop reads CASSPPGRNTEAFF. In nucleotides, the CDR3 is TGTGCCAGCTCACCACCGGGCAGGAACACTGAAGCTTTCTTT. The V and J genes are TRBV18 and TRBJ1-1; D is unresolved. The CDR3 loop spans 14 amino acids. Deletions cut 0 bases from V and 1 base from J, with 6 bases between. Germline values: CDR1 KGHSH, CDR2 LQKENI.

This clonotype was seen at least ten times. The chain uses TRBV20-1 and TRBJ2-3, with TRBD2 identical over 10 bases. Unmatched junction bases numbered 3, after V lost 3 bases and J lost 9 bases. In germline, CDR1 is DFQATT, CDR2 SNEGSKA (reference sequence). CDR3 size: 12 residues. The CDR3 bases are TGCAGTGCTAGCCTAGCGGGGGACACGCAGTATTTT. It translates to CSASLAGDTQYF.

This clonotype was counted at least ten times. This chain uses TRBV27 with TRBJ2-2; TRBD2 matches 16 bases. V was clipped by 4 bases and J by 4 bases; unmatched bases: 9. The V gene's germline CDR1 is MNHEY and CDR2 SMNVEV (reference sequence). This CDR3 has 19 amino acids. This CDR3 reads CASSSQGLAGGPGTGELFF. The CDR3 bases are TGTGCCAGCAGTTCCCAGGGACTAGCGGGGGGGCCTGGCACCGGGGAGCTGTTTTTT.

This clonotype occurred a few times. The rearrangement links TRBV28 to TRBJ2-2, with 13 bases lining up with TRBD2. The CDR3 is made up of 14 amino acids. Germline V gene sequence: CDR1 MDHEN, CDR2 SYDVKM. With V trimmed by 6 bases and J by 7 bases, 2 bases remained unmatched. The CDR3 reads CASSRTSGGGELFF. CDR3 coding DNA: TGTGCCAGCAGCCGGACTAGCGGGGGCGGGGAGCTGTTTTTT.

This clonotype was counted at least ten times. Here the CDR3 reads CASSSTGPRSSYEQYF. The CDR3 nucleotides are TGCGCCAGCAGCTCTACAGGGCCCCGGAGCTCCTACGAGCAGTACTTC. J is TRBJ2-7 and V is TRBV5-1; maybe TRBD1 (6 bases). The CDR3 totals 16 residues. Per the germline V gene, CDR1 is SGHRS and CDR2 is YFSETQ. V lost 3 bases and J lost 0, with 16 bases in between.

This clonotype was seen at least ten times. This chain connects TRBV20-1 to TRBJ2-3; the D is unclear. Germline CDR1 reads DFQATT; CDR2 reads SNEGSKA (reference sequence). V lost 2 bases, J lost 1 base, and 19 bases lay in between. The CDR3 runs to 17 residues. DNA of the CDR3: TGCAGTGCTAGAAAGGTTGGCGGCGCGGATGGCACAGATACGCAGTATTTT. Encoded protein: CSARKVGGADGTDTQYF.

This clonotype has only one observation. In nucleotides, the CDR3 is TGCGCCAGCAGCTTGGAAGGGCGGCAAGAAAAACTGTTTTTT. This gives the protein CASSLEGRQEKLFF. The J gene is TRBJ1-4, the V gene TRBV5-1; D gene unclear. CDR1 is SGHRS, CDR2 YFSETQ, per germline. This CDR3 is 14 amino acids long. Trimming took off 0 bases at V and 8 bases at J, with 11 bases between the two ends.

This clonotype was observed at least ten times. This rearrangement joins TRBV20-1 to TRBJ2-3; D call uncertain. Germline V gives CDR1 DFQATT, CDR2 SNEGSKA (reference sequence). V was clipped by 0 bases and J by 6 bases, with 19 bases between them. The CDR3 runs to 16 residues. This CDR3 is CSARDIKARDEDTQYF. The CDR3 DNA is TGCAGTGCTAGAGATATTAAGGCTAGGGATGAGGATACGCAGTATTTT.

This clonotype was seen repeatedly, ten times or more. The CDR3 DNA follows: TGCAGTGCCGCTGGGACTAGCGGGACCAGCTCCTACGAGCAGTACTTC. Its translation: CSAAGTSGTSSYEQYF. V usage is TRBV20-1 and J usage is TRBJ2-7, with TRBD2 matching over 13 bases. This CDR3 is 16 amino acids long. Per the germline V gene, CDR1 is DFQATT and CDR2 is SNEGSKA (reference sequence). V gave up 6 bases and J gave up 0 bases; unmatched junction bases: 8.